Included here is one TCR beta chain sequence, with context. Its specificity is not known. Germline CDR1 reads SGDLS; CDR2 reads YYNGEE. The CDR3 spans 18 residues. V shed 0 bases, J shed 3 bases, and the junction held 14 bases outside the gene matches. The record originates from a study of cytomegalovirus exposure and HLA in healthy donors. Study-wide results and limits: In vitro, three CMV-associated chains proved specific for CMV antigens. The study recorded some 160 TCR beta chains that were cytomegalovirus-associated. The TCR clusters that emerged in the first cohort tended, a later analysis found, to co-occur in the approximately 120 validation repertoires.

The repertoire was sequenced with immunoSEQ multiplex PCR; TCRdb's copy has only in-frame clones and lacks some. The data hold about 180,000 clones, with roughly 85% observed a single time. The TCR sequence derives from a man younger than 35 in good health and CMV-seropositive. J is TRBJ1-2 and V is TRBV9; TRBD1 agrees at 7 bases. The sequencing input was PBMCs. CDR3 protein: CASSVAPERQGVDYGYTF. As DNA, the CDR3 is TGTGCCAGCAGCGTAGCCCCGGAGAGGCAGGGGGTAGACTATGGCTACACCTTC.